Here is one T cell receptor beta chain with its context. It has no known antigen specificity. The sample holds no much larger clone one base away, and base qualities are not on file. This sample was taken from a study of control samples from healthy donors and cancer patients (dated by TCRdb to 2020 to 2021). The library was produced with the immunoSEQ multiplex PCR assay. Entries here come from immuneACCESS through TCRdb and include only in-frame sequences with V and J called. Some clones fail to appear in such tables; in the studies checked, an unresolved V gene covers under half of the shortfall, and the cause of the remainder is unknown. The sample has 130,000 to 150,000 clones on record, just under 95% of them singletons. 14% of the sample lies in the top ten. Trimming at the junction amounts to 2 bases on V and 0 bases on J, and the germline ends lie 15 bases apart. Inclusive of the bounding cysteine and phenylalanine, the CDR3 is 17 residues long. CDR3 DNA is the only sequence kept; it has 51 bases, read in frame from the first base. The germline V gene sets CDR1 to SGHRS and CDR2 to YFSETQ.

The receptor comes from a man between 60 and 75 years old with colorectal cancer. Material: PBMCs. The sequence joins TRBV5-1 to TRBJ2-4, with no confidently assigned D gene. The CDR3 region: CASSLGDTLLAKNIQYF. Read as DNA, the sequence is TGCGCCAGCAGCTTAGGAGACACACTCCTAGCCAAAAACATTCAGTACTTC.